The 20 T cell receptor beta chains presented below share a single source sample, sequenced in a study of cytomegalovirus exposure and HLA in healthy donors. The PCR had 60 Vbeta and 13 Jbeta primers. Libraries were prepared by immunoSEQ multiplex PCR; TCRdb keeps only in-frame clonotypes and omits some of them. The sample carries 150,000 to 180,000 clones, around 70% recorded once. Source material: PBMCs. The origin of the receptors is a man in his thirties or forties in good health and CMV-seronegative.

This chain joins TRBV27 and TRBJ2-1, with 12 bases fitting TRBD2. Germline CDR1 is MNHEY and CDR2 is SMNVEV (reference sequence). J was trimmed by 6 bases and V by 3 bases; bases with no gene match: 3. The CDR3 is 15 residues long. The CDR3 here is CASSFASGGANEQFF. The CDR3 DNA reads as TGTGCCAGCAGTTTCGCTAGCGGGGGGGCCAATGAGCAGTTCTTC.

CDR3: CASSLNSGGRYEQYF. CDR3 nucleotides: TGTGCCAGCAGCTTAAATAGCGGGGGCAGGTACGAGCAGTACTTC. The J gene is TRBJ2-7, the V gene TRBV7-2; 9 bases align to TRBD2. The junction had 6 bases not matched to a gene; V was cut back by 2 bases and J by 4 bases. The germline V gene encodes CDR1 SGHTA and CDR2 FQGNSA. The CDR3 spans 15 residues. The full variable domain, with the rest looked up from reference TRBV7-2 and TRBJ2-7, is GAGVSQSPSNKVTEKGKDVELRCDPISGHTALYWYRQSLGQGLEFLIYFQGNSAPDKSGLPSDRFSAERTGGSVSTLTIQRTQQEDSAVYLCASSLNSGGRYEQYFGPGTRLTVT.

The chain has TRBV10-3 and TRBJ2-3; D might be TRBD2 (5 bases). Germline V lookup: CDR1 ENHRY, CDR2 SYGVKD. CDR3 length: 12 amino acids. V lost 4 bases, J lost 6 bases, and 8 bases lay in between. CDR3 DNA sequence: TGTGCCATCAGTGGTGAGCGGGATACGCAGTATTTT. Translating gives CAISGERDTQYF.

Notes on this clone: Sequence at one end of the junction differs from germline and may be a read error. This rearrangement joins TRBV15 to TRBJ2-3, with D tentatively TRBD2 (5 bases). Germline V CDR1 and CDR2: LNHNV, YYDKDF (reference sequence). This CDR3 is built from 13 residues. The DNA of the CDR3 is TGTGCCACCAGCAGAGATTTAGAGGGCGGCCGGCATTTT. Its protein is CATSRDLEGGRHF.

This clone was seen a few times. The chain links TRBV9 to TRBJ2-5; 7 nucleotides line up with TRBD1. CDR1 and CDR2 (germline): SGDLS, YYNGEE. The V gene end was trimmed by 2 bases and the J gene end by 6 bases; junction bases not matched to a gene: 7. The CDR3 has 14 residues. The CDR3 reads CASSVDRVPKTQYF. In DNA, the CDR3 is TGTGCCAGCAGCGTTGACAGGGTTCCGAAGACCCAGTACTTC.

This chain joins TRBV5-6 and TRBJ2-2; D might be TRBD2 (6 bases). Per germline, CDR1 SGHDT and CDR2 YYEEEE. The germline V and J ends were trimmed by 4 bases and 6 bases, with 16 bases remaining between them. The CDR3 is 15 residues long. As DNA, the CDR3 is TGTGCCAGCAGCACCTCCGGGAGCCGGGCCGGGGAGCTGTTTTTT. Its translation is CASSTSGSRAGELFF.

CDR3 residues: CASSPRQGGEGEQYF. As DNA, the CDR3 is TGTGCCAGTAGTCCCCGACAGGGAGGAGAGGGCGAGCAGTACTTC. The rearrangement joins TRBV19 to TRBJ2-7; maybe TRBD1 (7 bases). The ends were cut back, 5 bases at V and 6 bases at J, with 20 bases in the middle. Germline V gene data show CDR1 as LNHDA and CDR2 as SQIVND (reference sequence). This CDR3 is built from 15 residues. Full variable domain (missing parts from reference TRBV19 and TRBJ2-7): DGGITQSPKYLFRKEGQNVTLSCEQNLNHDAMYWYRQDPGQGLRLIYYSQIVNDFQKGDIAEGYSVSREKKESFPLTVTSAQKNPTAFYLCASSPRQGGEGEQYFGPGTRLTVT.

This chain uses TRBV6-6 with TRBJ1-6, with 7 bases lining up with TRBD1. The CDR3 spans 16 residues. The J segment lost 4 bases and the V segment lost 5 bases, leaving 8 bases of the junction unmatched. Germline CDR1 MNHNY, CDR2 SVGAGI (reference sequence). CDR3 in amino acids: CASSPQGTSYNSPLHF. The CDR3 DNA is TGTGCCAGCAGTCCACAGGGGACTTCTTATAATTCACCCCTCCACTTT.

The chain has TRBV19 and TRBJ2-5; D is perhaps TRBD2 (7 bases). This CDR3 spans 13 amino acids. V dropped 6 bases and J dropped 5 bases, with 13 bases sitting between them. Germline CDR1 is LNHDA and CDR2 is SQIVND (reference sequence). DNA of the CDR3: TGTGCCAGTAGGGAGAGGGGGGGGGAGACCCAGTACTTC. It is translated as CASRERGGETQYF.

The table lists this clone with a few counts. The genes are TRBV5-6 and TRBJ1-1; no clear D. This CDR3 is 13 amino acids long. Germline values: CDR1 SGHDT, CDR2 YYEEEE. Trimming shortened V by 7 bases and J by 4 bases, and 14 bases separated the two germline ends. The CDR3 is CASVEGPGTEAFF. CDR3 DNA: TGTGCCAGCGTGGAGGGCCCGGGCACTGAAGCTTTCTTT.

This clone occurred a few times. This sequence joins TRBV4-3 and TRBJ2-1; D is perhaps TRBD1 (5 bases). This CDR3 region has 14 residues. V gave up 2 bases and J gave up 5 bases, with 10 bases separating them. Germline CDR1 is LGHNA and CDR2 is YSLEER. CDR3 sequence reads: CASSQLDSHNEQFF. CDR3 bases: TGCGCCAGCAGCCAACTAGACAGTCACAATGAGCAGTTCTTC.

The chain has TRBV5-1 and TRBJ1-6; 11 bases align to TRBD1. The CDR3 covers 16 residues. The ends lost 0 bases at V and 6 bases at J; junction bases unmatched: 2. Germline lookup yields CDR1 SGHRS and CDR2 YFSETQ. CDR3 nucleotides: TGCGCCAGCAGCTTGGGGACAGGGGGCTTTAATTCACCCCTCCACTTT. It codes for CASSLGTGGFNSPLHF. Full variable domain (missing parts from reference TRBV5-1 and TRBJ1-6): KAGVTQTPRYLIKTRGQQVTLSCSPISGHRSVSWYQQTPGQGLQFLFEYFSETQRNKGNFPGRFSGRQFSNSRSEMNVSTLELGDSALYLCASSLGTGGFNSPLHFGNGTRLTVT.

The rearrangement joins TRBV7-2 to TRBJ1-1; possibly TRBD1 for D (5 bases). Germline CDR1 SGHTA, CDR2 FQGNSA. This CDR3 has 13 residues. V was trimmed by 4 bases and J by 1 base, leaving 7 bases between them. CDR3 sequence (DNA): TGTGCCAGCAGCTGGACACGGAACACTGAAGCTTTCTTT. Its protein product is CASSWTRNTEAFF.

This clone was seen only a few times. This chain joins TRBV6-5 and TRBJ1-2; 7 bases match TRBD1. Germline trimming cut 8 bases from V and 4 bases from J; bases unmatched to any gene: 7. Germline CDR1 is MNHEY and CDR2 is SVGAGI. CDR3 size: 13 residues. Here the CDR3 reads CASGLGQSYGYTF. CDR3 nucleotides: TGTGCCAGCGGTTTGGGACAGAGCTATGGCTACACCTTC.

The chain uses TRBV10-1 and TRBJ1-1, with 7 positions matching TRBD1. CDR3 length: 11 residues. The V segment lost 6 bases and the J segment 5 bases; nucleotides outside the gene matches: 0. The germline gives CDR1 WNHNN, CDR2 SYGVQD (reference sequence). This chain's CDR3 is CASRTGTEAFF. The CDR3 coding sequence is TGCGCCAGCAGGACAGGGACTGAAGCTTTCTTT.

The chain is built from TRBV15 and TRBJ1-4, with TRBD1 as a possible D gene (6 bases). V dropped 6 bases and J dropped 4 bases, with 9 bases sitting between them. Germline V lookup: CDR1 LNHNV, CDR2 YYDKDF (reference sequence). This CDR3 comprises 13 residues. CDR3 coding DNA: TGTGCCACCAGGGACAGAAATAATGAAAAACTGTTTTTT. This encodes CATRDRNNEKLFF.

The rearrangement joins TRBV9 to TRBJ2-5, with 13 bases aligning to TRBD2. Germline trimming cut 4 bases from V and 5 bases from J; bases unmatched to any gene: 5. Germline V gives CDR1 SGDLS, CDR2 YYNGEE. The CDR3 sequence is 15 residues long. CDR3 nucleotides: TGTGCCAGCAGCAACGGACTAGCGGGGGACGAGACCCAGTACTTC. Protein: CASSNGLAGDETQYF.

The chain carries TRBV6-1 and TRBJ1-3; D not certain. Per the germline V gene, CDR1 is MNHNS and CDR2 is SASEGT. The CDR3 totals 16 residues. Trimming stripped 2 bases from V and 0 bases from J, with 11 bases between. CDR3 protein: CASSERSSNSGNTIYF. CDR3 bases: TGTGCCAGCAGTGAACGGAGCAGTAACTCTGGAAACACCATATATTTT.

The chain is built from TRBV30 and TRBJ1-3; D is unresolved. Germline-derived CDR1 and CDR2 are GTSNPN and SVGIG (reference sequence). This CDR3 has 14 residues. V lost 0 bases and J 0 bases, leaving 6 bases between the germline ends. CDR3 region: CAWSVVGSGNTIYF. For the CDR3, the DNA is TGTGCCTGGAGTGTGGTCGGCTCTGGAAACACCATATATTTT.

The chain has TRBV6-5 and TRBJ2-2; D uncertain. The CDR3 covers 12 residues. Between the trimmed V and J ends, which lost 8 bases and 7 bases, there was a span of 11 bases. CDR1 and CDR2 from the germline V gene are MNHEY and SVGAGI. The CDR3 protein is CASVTAGGELFF. The CDR3 coding sequence is TGTGCCAGCGTCACCGCCGGCGGGGAGCTGTTTTTT.